This TCR beta chain was documented in a study of CD8 T cells in ankylosing spondylitis. This clonotype was seen ten or more times. Its target is unknown. The CDR3 consists of 15 residues. The V and J ends lost 6 bases and 2 bases, in that order; junction bases with no gene match: 5. Germline V CDR1 and CDR2: PRHDT, FYEKMQ (reference sequence). One entry per CDR3 protein, called by TCRdb with MiXCR from the 5' RACE reads. The sample holds some 130,000 distinct CDR3 sequences, about 10% seen once. Findings and caveats of the study: Ankylosing spondylitis blood appeared to be characterized by a TCR beta motif of 7 to 9 highly homologous variants. As reported, disease-linked clones showed significant enrichment in matched ankylosing spondylitis synovial fluid. Those disease-linked clones were CD8+; they were also relatively rare in peripheral blood.

This TCR was recovered from a female donor with ankylosing spondylitis or in good health (not recorded which). This chain uses TRBV13 with TRBJ2-1, with 9 bases identical to TRBD1. What was sequenced was blood, either unsorted or a sorted T cell fraction (not recorded which). CDR3 coding DNA: TGTGCCAGCAGGGGGGACAGGGCCCCCTACAATGAGCAGTTCTTC. Protein: CASRGDRAPYNEQFF.